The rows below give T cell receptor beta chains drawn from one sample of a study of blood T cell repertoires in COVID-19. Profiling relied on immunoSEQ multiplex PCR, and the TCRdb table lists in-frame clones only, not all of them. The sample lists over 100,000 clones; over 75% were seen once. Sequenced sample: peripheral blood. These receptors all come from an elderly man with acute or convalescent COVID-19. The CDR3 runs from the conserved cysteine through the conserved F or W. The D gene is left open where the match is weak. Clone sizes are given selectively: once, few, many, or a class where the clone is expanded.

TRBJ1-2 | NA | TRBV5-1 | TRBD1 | CASSTGTGVEGYTF | TGCGCCAGCAGCACGGGGACAGGGGTTGAAGGCTACACCTTC
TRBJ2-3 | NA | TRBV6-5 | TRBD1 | CASSATGGTDTQYF | TGTGCCAGCAGCGCGACAGGGGGCACAGATACGCAGTATTTT
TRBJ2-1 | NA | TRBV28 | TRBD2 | CASSPPGSGVSYNEQFF | TGTGCCAGCAGTCCGCCGGGAAGCGGGGTATCCTACAATGAGCAGTTCTTC
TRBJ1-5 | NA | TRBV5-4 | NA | CASSLGIQGQPQHF | TGTGCCAGCAGCTTGGGGATTCAGGGTCAGCCCCAGCATTTT
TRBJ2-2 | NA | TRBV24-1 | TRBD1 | CATSDLWDRGTNTGELFF | TGTGCCACCAGTGATTTATGGGACAGGGGGACGAACACCGGGGAGCTGTTTTTT
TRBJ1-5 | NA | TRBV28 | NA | CASSNGVNQPQHF | TGTGCCAGCAGTAACGGGGTGAATCAGCCCCAGCATTTT
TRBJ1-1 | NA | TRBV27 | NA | CASSLGSRTWNTEAFF | TGTGCCAGCAGTTTGGGCAGCCGAACCTGGAACACTGAAGCTTTCTTT
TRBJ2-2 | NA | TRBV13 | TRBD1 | CASSSSRTGNTGELFF | TGTGCCAGCAGCTCATCAAGGACAGGTAACACCGGGGAGCTGTTTTTT
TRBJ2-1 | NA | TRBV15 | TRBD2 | CATSRGTSGSYNEQFF | TGTGCCACCAGCAGAGGGACTAGCGGGAGCTACAATGAGCAGTTCTTC
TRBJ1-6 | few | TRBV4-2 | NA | CASSPLGWRRELNSPLHF | TGTGCCAGCAGCCCGCTTGGGTGGCGGCGTGAGCTTAATTCACCCCTCCACTTT
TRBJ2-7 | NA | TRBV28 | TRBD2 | CASSSWDSGSSSYEQYF | TGTGCCAGCAGTTCCTGGGATAGCGGGTCCAGCTCCTACGAGCAGTACTTC
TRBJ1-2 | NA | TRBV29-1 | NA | CSVDIQGYTF | TGCAGCGTTGATATCCAGGGCTACACCTTC
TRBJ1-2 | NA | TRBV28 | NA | CASSSPVYGYTF | TGTGCCAGCAGTTCGCCAGTCTATGGCTACACCTTC
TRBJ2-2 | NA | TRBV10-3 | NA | CAISEAGPAGELFF | TGTGCCATCAGTGAGGCAGGGCCCGCCGGGGAGCTGTTTTTT
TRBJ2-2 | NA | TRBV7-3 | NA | CASSLIGGGQGPGELFF | TGTGCCAGCAGCTTAATAGGAGGGGGCCAGGGGCCCGGGGAGCTGTTTTTT
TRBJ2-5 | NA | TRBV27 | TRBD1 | CASSLQGYQETQYF | TGTGCCAGCAGCCTACAGGGGTACCAAGAGACCCAGTACTTC